The clone carrying this TCR beta chain was picked up a small number of times. Its cognate antigen is unknown. Use of 60 Vbeta and 13 Jbeta primers characterized the PCR. The data were produced by immunoSEQ multiplex PCR, yet TCRdb's version contains in-frame clones alone and is incomplete. Among 150,000 to 200,000 clones, about four fifths were seen once, and the ten largest hold 1.6%. The data are from a study of cytomegalovirus exposure and HLA in healthy donors. General study findings and limits: Near-uniform donor sequencing depth was presumed by presence/absence analyses. Analysis was carried out at a later point, and it linked a missense DCLRE1C variant to TCR beta V- and J-gene trimming. TCR beta sequences reportedly predicted most subjects' HLA-A and HLA-B alleles accurately. Among TCR beta chains of equal frequency, HLA-associated ones were more clonally expanded in a later analysis.

The trim removed 7 bases at V and 3 bases at J, leaving 9 bases unmatched. CDR1 is MDHEN and CDR2 is SYDVKM in the germline V gene. The CDR3 totals 14 residues. V usage is TRBV28 and J usage is TRBJ2-7; TRBD1 matches 7 bases. The TCR was taken from a woman aged 45 to 65 in good health and CMV-seronegative. The sample was PBMCs. CDR3 sequence: CASTTPRTGYEQYF. The DNA for the CDR3 is TGTGCCAGCACAACTCCCCGGACAGGCTACGAGCAGTACTTC.